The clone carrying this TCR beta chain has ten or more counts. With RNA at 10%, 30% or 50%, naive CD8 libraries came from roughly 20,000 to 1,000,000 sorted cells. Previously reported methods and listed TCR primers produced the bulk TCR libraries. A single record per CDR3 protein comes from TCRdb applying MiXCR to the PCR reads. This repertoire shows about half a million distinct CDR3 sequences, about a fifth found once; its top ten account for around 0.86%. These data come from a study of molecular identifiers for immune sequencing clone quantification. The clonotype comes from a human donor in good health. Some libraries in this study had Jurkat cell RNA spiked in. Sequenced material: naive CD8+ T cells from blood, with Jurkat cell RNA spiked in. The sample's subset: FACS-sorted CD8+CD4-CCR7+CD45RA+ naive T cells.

DNA of the CDR3: TGTGCCAGCAGTTACAATCCCTACTCTGGAAACACCATATATTTT. This codes for CASSYNPYSGNTIYF. V gene TRBV6-5 combines with J gene TRBJ1-3, with no clear D. The V and J ends lost 2 bases and 0 bases respectively, with 8 bases between them. The CDR3 extends over 15 amino acids. Germline values: CDR1 MNHEY, CDR2 SVGAGI.